These 21 T cell receptor beta chains came from one sample sequenced in a study of human thymus T cells. Libraries were prepared by immunoSEQ multiplex PCR; TCRdb keeps only in-frame clonotypes and omits some of them. The profile shows 78,000 or so clones, about 96% of them singletons. The thymus was resected at corrective cardiac surgery. Sequencing input: thymus tissue. The receptors stem from a boy under two years old with a congenital heart defect but otherwise immunologically healthy.

The J gene is TRBJ2-1, the V gene TRBV29-1; 7 nucleotides align to TRBD1. This CDR3 is built from 13 residues. J gave up 5 bases and V 7 bases, and 8 bases lay outside the gene matches. Per germline, CDR1 SQVTM and CDR2 ANQGSEA. The CDR3: CSAAMGQHNEQFF. CDR3 nucleotide sequence: TGCAGCGCCGCTATGGGACAGCACAATGAGCAGTTCTTC.

This rearrangement joins TRBV10-2 to TRBJ1-6; D not resolved. V was pared by 7 bases and J by 2 bases, with 15 bases between. This CDR3 comprises 16 residues. CDR1 is WSHSY, CDR2 SAAADI, per germline. CDR3 protein: CASTPYGLPYNSPLHF. CDR3 sequence (DNA): TGCGCCAGCACCCCGTATGGACTCCCCTATAATTCACCCCTCCACTTT.

This clone has just one count. This sequence joins TRBV7-2 and TRBJ2-7; 8 bases align to TRBD2. Germline V lookup: CDR1 SGHTA, CDR2 FQGNSA. CDR3 size: 16 residues. V shed 2 bases, J shed 11 bases, and the junction held 17 bases outside the gene matches. The CDR3 nucleotides are TGTGCCAGCAGCTTATGGTTGCGGGAGGAGACGCCCAAGGAGTACTTC. Its protein product is CASSLWLREETPKEYF. The full variable domain, with the rest looked up from reference TRBV7-2 and TRBJ2-7, is GAGVSQSPSNKVTEKGKDVELRCDPISGHTALYWYRQSLGQGLEFLIYFQGNSAPDKSGLPSDRFSAERTGGSVSTLTIQRTQQEDSAVYLCASSLWLREETPKEYFGPGTRLTVT.

The chain uses TRBV19 and TRBJ2-1; D not resolved. With 1 base removed from V and 4 bases from J, the gap between germline ends came to 8 bases. The CDR3 has 14 residues. The germline V gene encodes CDR1 LNHDA and CDR2 SQIVND (reference sequence). The CDR3 coding sequence is TGTGCCAGTAGTATAGTTCCCTCTTACAATGAGCAGTTCTTC. Protein sequence: CASSIVPSYNEQFF. Complete variable domain (other parts from reference TRBV19 and TRBJ2-1): DGGITQSPKYLFRKEGQNVTLSCEQNLNHDAMYWYRQDPGQGLRLIYYSQIVNDFQKGDIAEGYSVSREKKESFPLTVTSAQKNPTAFYLCASSIVPSYNEQFFGPGTRLTVL.

The chain carries TRBV28 and TRBJ2-7; 10 bases are a match to TRBD2. The CDR3 runs 16 residues. Germline V lookup: CDR1 MDHEN, CDR2 SYDVKM. V was clipped by 5 bases and J by 0 bases; unmatched bases: 7. Written as DNA, the CDR3 is TGTGCCAGCAGTACGACTTCTAGCGGGAGCTCCTACGAGCAGTACTTC. Its protein product is CASSTTSSGSSYEQYF.

The chain carries TRBV5-1 and TRBJ1-2, with D possibly being TRBD1 (5 bases). The CDR3 runs to 15 residues. Germline V gene sequence: CDR1 SGHRS, CDR2 YFSETQ. Trimming cost V 0 bases and J 6 bases, with 15 bases left between them. CDR3 nucleotides: TGCGCCAGCAGCTTGGACCGGGTCAGGGTGAATGGCTACACCTTC. Its protein is CASSLDRVRVNGYTF.

This chain joins TRBV6-1 and TRBJ1-2; a possible D gene is TRBD1 (5 bases). CDR1 is MNHNS and CDR2 is SASEGT in the germline V gene. V shed 7 bases and J shed 0 bases, with 12 bases lying between them. The CDR3 has 14 residues. In DNA, the CDR3 is TGTGCCAGCACCGAGGACACTACTAACTATGGCTACACCTTC. Encoded protein: CASTEDTTNYGYTF.

The rearrangement links TRBV11-2 to TRBJ2-2; D is unclear. This CDR3 comprises 13 residues. The V end lost 6 bases, the J end lost 6 bases, and 11 bases lay between the germline ends. Germline CDR1 SGHAT, CDR2 FQNNGV. The CDR3 DNA follows: TGTGCCAGCAGTCCACGCCCCCCCGGGGAGCTGTTTTTT. Translation gives CASSPRPPGELFF.

This chain joins TRBV5-5 and TRBJ1-2; 8 bases fit TRBD1. V shed 4 bases and J 2 bases; nucleotides not matched to a gene: 1. Per germline, CDR1 SGHKS and CDR2 YYEKEE (reference sequence). This CDR3 is 13 amino acids long. The CDR3 bases are TGTGCCAGCAGCCGGACAGGGAACTATGGCTACACCTTC. The encoded protein is CASSRTGNYGYTF.

Only one count was recorded for this clone. The chain recombines TRBV5-1 with TRBJ1-4; D remains unclear. V lost 2 bases and J lost 0, with 8 bases in between. The CDR3 length is 15 residues. Per the germline V gene, CDR1 is SGHRS and CDR2 is YFSETQ. The CDR3 DNA follows: TGCGCCAGCAGCTTAAATCAGCCAACTAATGAAAAACTGTTTTTT. Translated: CASSLNQPTNEKLFF.

This chain connects TRBV4-1 to TRBJ2-4; D is unresolved. Germline CDR1 reads MGHRA; CDR2 reads YSYEKL. Trimming left V 0 bases short and J 13 bases short, with 7 bases between. This CDR3 region has 11 residues. CDR3 sequence: CASSQEGKQYF. The CDR3 nucleotides read TGCGCCAGCAGCCAAGAAGGAAAACAGTACTTC.

V usage is TRBV5-6 and J usage is TRBJ2-2; perhaps TRBD1 as D (5 bases). In germline, CDR1 is SGHDT, CDR2 YYEEEE. This CDR3 is built from 16 residues. Trimming left V 0 bases short and J 2 bases short, with 11 bases between. The CDR3, as DNA: TGTGCCAGCAGCTTGGTTCCAGGGTCCAACACCGGGGAGCTGTTTTTT. Residues: CASSLVPGSNTGELFF.

The V gene is TRBV2, the J gene TRBJ1-5; 10 bases align to TRBD1. The V and J ends lost 6 bases and 6 bases, in that order; junction bases with no gene match: 11. This CDR3 is 16 amino acids long. Germline V gene data show CDR1 as SNHLY and CDR2 as FYNNEI. CDR3 bases: TGTGCCAGCAGCCCCGGGACAGGGGTTCGGGGTCAGCCCCAGCATTTT. Protein: CASSPGTGVRGQPQHF.

This chain joins TRBV11-2 and TRBJ2-7; 7 bases are a match to TRBD1. CDR3 size: 17 residues. V shed 3 bases and J 3 bases; nucleotides not matched to a gene: 14. Germline CDR1 SGHAT, CDR2 FQNNGV. CDR3 coding DNA: TGTGCCAGCAGCTTTAGTCCCTCCCCGACAGGGAACTACGAGCAGTACTTC. It translates to CASSFSPSPTGNYEQYF.

This rearrangement joins TRBV5-6 to TRBJ2-5, with TRBD1 matching 8 bases. This CDR3 contains 15 residues. V shed 3 bases, J shed 4 bases, and the junction held 8 bases outside the gene matches. Germline V lookup: CDR1 SGHDT, CDR2 YYEEEE. The CDR3 bases are TGTGCCAGCAGCTCGAACCCCGGGACAGGAGAGACCCAGTACTTC. Translated, it gives CASSSNPGTGETQYF.

The chain has TRBV19 and TRBJ2-5; possible D gene TRBD2, 6 bases. In germline, CDR1 is LNHDA, CDR2 SQIVND (reference sequence). This CDR3 has 15 amino acids. Trimming removed 3 bases at V and 5 bases at J, with 16 bases between. The CDR3 DNA reads TGTGCCAGTAGTATTGTTTCTAGCGAGGGTGAGACCCAGTACTTC. This codes for CASSIVSSEGETQYF.

The chain is built from TRBV11-2 and TRBJ2-5; TRBD1 matches 8 bases. The V segment lost 2 bases and the J segment 1 base; nucleotides outside the gene matches: 9. Germline V gives CDR1 SGHAT, CDR2 FQNNGV. The CDR3 contains 17 residues. CDR3 in DNA: TGTGCCAGCAGCTTAACCCCGGACAGGGTGTCCCAAGAGACCCAGTACTTC. It encodes CASSLTPDRVSQETQYF.

This clone has a single count. The chain combines TRBV7-2 with TRBJ2-1; possibly TRBD2 for D (5 bases). V was cut by 4 bases and J by 8 bases, with 21 bases left in between. Germline V CDR1 and CDR2: SGHTA, FQGNSA. The CDR3 has 16 amino acids. DNA of the CDR3: TGTGCCAGCAGCTACGGCCTTTGGACTCCCTCCCATGAGCAGTTCTTC. Amino acid sequence: CASSYGLWTPSHEQFF.

The chain has TRBV5-1 and TRBJ1-1; D is uncertain. V was cut by 4 bases and J by 1 base, with 8 bases left in between. Germline V gene lookup returns CDR1 SGHRS and CDR2 YFSETQ. This CDR3 region has 13 residues. The CDR3 DNA is TGCGCCAGCAGCCCCGGAGAGAACACTGAAGCTTTCTTT. Amino acid sequence: CASSPGENTEAFF.

The chain recombines TRBV6-1 with TRBJ2-3; D might be TRBD1 (5 bases). Trimming stripped 5 bases from V and 6 bases from J, with 18 bases between. The CDR3 extends over 15 amino acids. Germline-derived CDR1 and CDR2 are MNHNS and SASEGT. The CDR3 sequence: CASSLIGAGNDTQYF. Written as DNA, the CDR3 is TGTGCCAGCAGTCTAATAGGGGCTGGGAACGATACGCAGTATTTT.

This chain joins TRBV5-1 and TRBJ2-1; D is uncertain. The CDR3 contains 13 residues. The V and J ends lost 2 bases and 9 bases respectively, with 12 bases between them. Germline assignment: CDR1 SGHRS and CDR2 YFSETQ. CDR3 sequence: CASSLAVEVEQFF. The CDR3, as DNA: TGCGCCAGCAGCTTAGCTGTGGAAGTTGAGCAGTTCTTC.